This T cell receptor (beta chain) was sequenced for a study of brain T cells in children with intractable seizures. Whole-study findings and limits: Absence of clones before surgery may stem from lower sequencing depth. Patients' HCMV serostatus was unknown; virus specificity rests on CDR3 similarity alone.

For this clone: Antigen specificity is unknown.

TCRdb's copy holds only in-frame clones and misses some; the assay was immunoSEQ multiplex PCR. This table has under 45,000 clones, 90% appearing once. The CDR3 consists of 13 residues. J was trimmed by 4 bases and V by 7 bases; bases with no gene match: 6. Germline CDR1 MNHEY, CDR2 SVGAGI. Sequencing was limited to surgery cases with top T cell transcript signatures in brain tissue. The chain employs TRBV6-5 and TRBJ1-1; 7 bases agree with TRBD1. The TCR comes from a girl under 10 years old with tuberous sclerosis and intractable seizures. Sequenced material: peripheral blood, taken at surgery. CDR3 loop: CASTRDRITEAFF. As DNA, the CDR3 is TGTGCCAGCACCCGGGACAGAATCACTGAAGCTTTCTTT.